This entry lists 4 T cell receptor beta chains sequenced from one sample in a study of STAT5B mutations in CD4+ large granular lymphocyte leukemia. Method: immunoSEQ multiplex PCR; TCRdb's copy keeps in-frame clones and lacks some. Of around 43,000 clones detected, 65% to 90% appear once; the ten largest clones hold 2.6%. What was sequenced was CD4+ T cells from blood buffy coats. Receptor source: a human donor in good health.

V is TRBV7-2 and J is TRBJ2-7, with 7 bases matching TRBD1. The CDR3 contains 15 residues. Losses at the gene ends were 1 base for V and 3 bases for J; bases not matched to a gene: 6. Looked up from germline, CDR1 is SGHTA and CDR2 is FQGNSA. In DNA, the CDR3 is TGTGCCAGCAGCTTAGACAGGGGACCCAACTACGAGCAGTACTTC. It specifies CASSLDRGPNYEQYF.

This chain uses TRBV5-1 with TRBJ2-5; D perhaps matches TRBD2 (6 bases). Trimming took 0 bases from V and 4 from J, leaving 10 bases between them. The CDR3 contains 14 residues. The germline CDR1 and CDR2 sequences are SGHRS and YFSETQ. The CDR3 here is CASSLGGTGETQYF. DNA for the CDR3: TGCGCCAGCAGCTTGGGTGGGACTGGAGAGACCCAGTACTTC.

The V gene is TRBV19, the J gene TRBJ2-1; D is perhaps TRBD2 (6 bases). Trimming left V 8 bases short and J 8 bases short, with 16 bases between. The germline V gene encodes CDR1 LNHDA and CDR2 SQIVND (reference sequence). This CDR3 has 13 amino acids. The DNA of the CDR3 is TGTGCCAGTGCTACAGCTAGCGTACATGAGCAGTTCTTC. This translates into CASATASVHEQFF.

The rearrangement joins TRBV5-1 to TRBJ1-2, with TRBD1 matching 7 bases. Losses at the gene ends were 2 bases for V and 6 bases for J; bases not matched to a gene: 4. CDR3 length equals 13 residues. The germline CDR1 and CDR2 sequences are SGHRS and YFSETQ. The CDR3 sequence: CASSFRTGDGYTF. DNA of the CDR3: TGCGCCAGCAGCTTCCGGACAGGCGATGGCTACACCTTC.